This T cell receptor beta chain emerged from a study of T cells in Graves' hyperthyroidism and ophthalmopathy. General study findings and limits: Most thyroid clonotypes expanded above 0.001 appeared in blood too.

The blood sample dates from first hyperthyroidism diagnosis, preceding any ophthalmopathy symptoms. PBMCs were derived from around 10 ml fresh peripheral blood. The germline V gene encodes CDR1 KGHDR and CDR2 SFDVKD. The ends lost 4 bases at V and 0 bases at J; junction bases unmatched: 7. The CDR3 has 18 residues. This clonotype was seen a few times. What it binds is not known. There were TCR beta CDR3 regions amplified from RNA transcripts. First-round RT-PCR of the TCR CDR3 relied on the HTBI primer set. TCRdb processed the multiplex PCR reads anew with MiXCR; each CDR3 protein has one entry. This table has fewer than 350,000 distinct CDR3 sequences, roughly 15% appearing once.

The sequenced sample was blood. The chain employs TRBV24-1 and TRBJ2-2, with 10 bases fitting TRBD1. The TCR was taken from a woman aged 50 to 60 with Graves' hyperthyroidism that later progressed to Graves' ophthalmopathy. CDR3 loop: CATSDYTGTGANTGELFF. The CDR3 coding sequence is TGTGCCACCAGTGACTATACCGGGACAGGGGCGAACACCGGGGAGCTGTTTTTT.